This T cell receptor (beta chain) was identified in a study of blood T cell repertoires in COVID-19. Study in general: The cDNA or gDNA used as material had been derived from T cells, B-cell-depleted T cells, or PBMCs.

This table comes from immunoSEQ multiplex PCR, and its TCRdb copy is limited to in-frame clones, with some not included. The sample lists some 150,000 clones, around four fifths occurring once. This clone was observed once. The V segment lost 6 bases and the J segment 9 bases; nucleotides outside the gene matches: 17. The CDR3 contains 16 residues. Germline CDR1 is MDHEN and CDR2 is SYDVKM. This chain connects TRBV28 to TRBJ2-7, with TRBD1 matching over 10 bases. The sequence came from a middle-aged woman with active or convalescent COVID-19. The sequenced sample was peripheral blood. In nucleotides, the CDR3 is TGTGCCAGCAGCACGGGGGGGGACAGGGGTCGGATGCGGCAGTACTTC. This gives the protein CASSTGGDRGRMRQYF.